This is a list of T cell receptor beta chains from one sample in a study of human T cells and chemical hapten exposure. A single record per CDR3 protein comes from TCRdb applying MiXCR to the RACE reads. The sample lists around 57,000 distinct CDR3 sequences; 10% to 12% were seen once. The input for sequencing was whole blood, taken in connection with sensitization to the hapten diphenylcyclopropenone (DPC). These receptors were taken from a middle-aged woman with alopecia areata. Some clones in this sample may be carry-over from other donors' samples. Each CDR3 is given with its conserved first and last residue. The order of the fields is CDR3 length, D gene, J gene, clone size, V gene, CDR3 DNA, CDR3 protein. A D gene is named only where the DNA matches it firmly. A row's size may be missing; if present it is once, few, many or a size class.

>16|TRBD2|TRBJ2-1|-|TRBV7-2
TGTGCCAGCAGCCTCTCGGGGGGAAGCTCCTACAATGAGCAGTTCTTC
CASSLSGGSSYNEQFF
>15|-|TRBJ1-1|-|TRBV14
TGTGCCAGCAGCTCCCGGTTGGGGGGCCTAACTGAAGCTTTCTTT
CASSSRLGGLTEAFF
>13|-|TRBJ2-3|once|TRBV28
TGTGCCAGCAGGTCGACGTCTGGAGATACGCAGTATTTT
CASRSTSGDTQYF
>12|-|TRBJ1-2|-|TRBV10-3
TGTGCGAGGGGGGACCTAAACTATGGCTACACCTTC
CARGDLNYGYTF
>17|TRBD1|TRBJ2-7|few|TRBV20-1
TGCAGTGCTAGGGCGACAGGGGGTACCGTGAGGGGCTACGAGCAGTACTTC
CSARATGGTVRGYEQYF
>12|-|TRBJ2-1|-|TRBV20-1
TGCAGTGCAAGCAGACTCTACAATGAGCAGTTCTTC
CSASRLYNEQFF
>14|-|TRBJ2-3|-|TRBV6-6
TGTGCCAGCAGTAACGGGGGAGCCACAGATACGCAGTATTTT
CASSNGGATDTQYF
>13|-|TRBJ1-2|-|TRBV19
TGTGCCAGTAGTATAGGAGGAGCCTATGGCTACACCTTC
CASSIGGAYGYTF
>16|TRBD2|TRBJ2-1|many|TRBV20-1
TGCAGTGCTAGAGGACTAGCGGGAGTTTCCTACAATGAGCAGTTCTTC
CSARGLAGVSYNEQFF
>17|-|TRBJ2-6|many|TRBV7-2
TGTGCCAGCAGCTCGAAATCCGGGACTTGGAGGGCCAACGTCCTGACTTTC
CASSSKSGTWRANVLTF
>14|-|TRBJ1-2|many|TRBV30
TGTGCCTGGAGTGTAGGTGGTGATAACTATGGCTACACCTTC
CAWSVGGDNYGYTF
>16|-|TRBJ1-1|many|TRBV15
TGTGCCACCAGCCAGACCCCAACAGGGCTAGGTACTGAAGCTTTCTTT
CATSQTPTGLGTEAFF
>13|-|TRBJ2-1|many|TRBV7-9
TGTGCCAGCAGCTTAGGTGGGGCTAATGAGCAGTTCTTC
CASSLGGANEQFF
>16|-|TRBJ2-2|few|TRBV6-2/TRBV6-3
TGTGCCAGCAGTCAGTACAATGGGTTTAGGACCGGGGAGCTGTTTTTT
CASSQYNGFRTGELFF
>15|TRBD2|TRBJ2-3|few|TRBV28
TGTGCCAGCAGTTTTGGGAGCGGGAGACCAGATACGCAGTATTTT
CASSFGSGRPDTQYF
>13|TRBD2|TRBJ2-1|few|TRBV29-1
TGCAGCGTTCGAGCGGGGGGGACCGGCGAGCAGTTCTTC
CSVRAGGTGEQFF
>13|-|TRBJ1-1|many|TRBV2
TGTGCCAGCAGCCCGACAGGAAGTACTGAAGCTTTCTTT
CASSPTGSTEAFF
>14|TRBD1|TRBJ2-7|few|TRBV18
TGTGCCAGCTCATCCGGGACAGGGAGCTACGAGCAGTACTTC
CASSSGTGSYEQYF
>13|-|TRBJ1-2|many|TRBV11-2
TGTGCCAGCAGCTTGCGCCCGCTGGATGGCTACACCTTC
CASSLRPLDGYTF
>12|-|TRBJ2-3|-|TRBV20-1
TGCAGTGCTAAAGGAAACACAGATACGCAGTATTTT
CSAKGNTDTQYF
>13|-|TRBJ2-7|-|TRBV7-2
TGTGCCAGCAGCCCCCTTCTAGCCAGCGAGCAGTACTTC
CASSPLLASEQYF
>14|TRBD2|TRBJ2-3|-|TRBV7-8
TGTGCCAGCAGCCCTAGCGGTATGACAGATACGCAGTATTTT
CASSPSGMTDTQYF
>13|TRBD1|TRBJ2-1|few|TRBV19
TGTGCCAGTATTGGGACAGGGTTAAATGAGCAGTTCTTC
CASIGTGLNEQFF
>13|-|TRBJ1-1|few|TRBV7-2
TGTGCCAGCAGCTCCGTTAGAAACACTGAAGCTTTCTTT
CASSSVRNTEAFF
>13|-|TRBJ2-5|few|TRBV7-2
TGTGCCAGCAGCTCCCCTCCGCGGGAGACCCAGTACTTC
CASSSPPRETQYF
>15|-|TRBJ1-4|many|TRBV30
TGTGCCTGGAGTGGAACCCGGGCGGTGGGAGAAAAACTGTTTTTT
CAWSGTRAVGEKLFF
>18|TRBD2|TRBJ2-6|few|TRBV27
TGTGCCAGCAGTTCGAGGACTAGCGGGAATGGTGGGGCCAACGTCCTGACTTTC
CASSSRTSGNGGANVLTF
>15|TRBD1|TRBJ2-1|few|TRBV7-9
TGTGCCAGCAGCTATGGGACAGGGGGATCCGATGAGCAGTTCTTC
CASSYGTGGSDEQFF
>13|-|TRBJ1-1|-|TRBV10-2
TGCGCCAGCAGTGAGTCGGGGGGCACTGAAGCTTTCTTT
CASSESGGTEAFF
>14|-|TRBJ2-3|few|TRBV2
TGTGCCAGCAGTGAAGCGAGCTGGACAGATACGCAGTATTTT
CASSEASWTDTQYF
>14|TRBD1|TRBJ1-5|-|TRBV30
TGTGCCTGGAGTACAGGGGCGTGGGGTCAGCCCCAGCATTTT
CAWSTGAWGQPQHF
>12|-|TRBJ2-3|many|TRBV2
TGTGCCAGCGGGCGGGTCACAGATACGCAGTATTTT
CASGRVTDTQYF
>12|-|TRBJ1-1|many|TRBV5-6
TGTGCCAGCAGCTTGGGACAGTATGAAGCTTTCTTT
CASSLGQYEAFF
>17|-|TRBJ2-1|many|TRBV5-1
TGCGCCAGCAGCTTGGCCAATCGAATTGCTGGTTACAATGAGCAGTTCTTC
CASSLANRIAGYNEQFF
>15|-|TRBJ2-3|few|TRBV11-2
TGTGCCAGCAGCTTAGACCAACTTTCCACAGATACGCAGTATTTT
CASSLDQLSTDTQYF
>13|-|TRBJ2-2|-|TRBV6-2/TRBV6-3
TGTGCCAGCAGTTGGAGAGGAACCGGGGAGCTGTTTTTT
CASSWRGTGELFF
>10|-|TRBJ2-1|many|TRBV29-1
TGCAGCGGGGAAGGGAATGAGCAGTTCTTC
CSGEGNEQFF
>14|-|TRBJ2-1|few|TRBV5-1
TGCGCCAGCTTCCTTGAGTCCCGCAAACGAGAGCAGTTCTTC
CASFLESRKREQFF
>14|-|TRBJ2-1|many|TRBV7-8
TGTGCCAGCAGCTCCATACAGCTTCAGGGGGAGCAGTTCTTC
CASSSIQLQGEQFF
>14|-|TRBJ2-7|many|TRBV5-6
TGTGCCAGCAGCTTGTCCGGGACTCATTACGAGCAGTACTTC
CASSLSGTHYEQYF
>15|-|TRBJ2-1|many|TRBV6-2/TRBV6-3
TGTGCCAGCAGGCCACATATAGGAGGAAACAATGAGCAGTTCTTC
CASRPHIGGNNEQFF
>14|-|TRBJ1-2|-|TRBV12-3/TRBV12-4
TGTGCCAGCAGTCACCGGGACTTGAGGAATGGCTACACCTTC
CASSHRDLRNGYTF